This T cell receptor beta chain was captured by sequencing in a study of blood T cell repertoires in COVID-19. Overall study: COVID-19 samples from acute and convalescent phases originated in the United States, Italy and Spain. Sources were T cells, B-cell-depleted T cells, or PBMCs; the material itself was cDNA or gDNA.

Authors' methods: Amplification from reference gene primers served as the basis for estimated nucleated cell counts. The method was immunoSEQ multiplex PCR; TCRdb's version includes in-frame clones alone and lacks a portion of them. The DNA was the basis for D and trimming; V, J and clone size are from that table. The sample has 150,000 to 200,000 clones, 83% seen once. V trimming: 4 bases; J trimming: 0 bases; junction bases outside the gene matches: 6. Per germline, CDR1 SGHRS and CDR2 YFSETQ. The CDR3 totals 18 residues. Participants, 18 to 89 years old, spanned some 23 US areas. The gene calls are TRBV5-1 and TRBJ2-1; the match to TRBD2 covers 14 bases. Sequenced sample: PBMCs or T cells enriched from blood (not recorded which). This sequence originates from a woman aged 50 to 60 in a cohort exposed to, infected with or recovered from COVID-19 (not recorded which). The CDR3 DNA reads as TGCGCCAGCAGCCCTGGACTAGCGGGGGGATCCTCCTACAATGAGCAGTTCTTC. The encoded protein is CASSPGLAGGSSYNEQFF.